A selection of T cell receptor beta chains follows, all from one sample in a study of technical replicates of blood from a few donors. Profiling relied on immunoSEQ multiplex PCR, and the TCRdb table lists in-frame clones only, not all of them. This table has about 62,000 clones, approximately 89% appearing once. Sequenced input: PBMCs. These receptors originate from a human donor in good health. Some clones in this sample may be carry-over from other donors' samples. Each CDR3 is given with its conserved first and last residue. A D gene is named only where the DNA matches it firmly. Some rows have no size entry. The others give once, few or many, or a class for an expanded clone.

V gene: TRBV4-1; clone size: -; CDR3 length: 16; J gene: TRBJ2-7; D gene: TRBD2; CDR3 DNA: TGCGCCAGCAGCCAAGAAGCCGCTAGCGGTACCTACGAGCAGTACTTC; CDR3 protein: CASSQEAASGTYEQYF
V gene: TRBV4-3; clone size: -; CDR3 length: 13; J gene: TRBJ1-2; D gene: TRBD1; CDR3 DNA: TGCGCCAGCAGCCAAGGACAGGGCTATGGCTACACCTTC; CDR3 protein: CASSQGQGYGYTF
V gene: TRBV30; clone size: -; CDR3 length: 14; J gene: TRBJ1-2; D gene: TRBD1; CDR3 DNA: TGTGCCTGGACCGGGACAGGGGGTGCCTATGGCTACACCTTC; CDR3 protein: CAWTGTGGAYGYTF
V gene: TRBV4-3; clone size: once; CDR3 length: 15; J gene: TRBJ1-2; D gene: TRBD1; CDR3 DNA: TGCGCCAGCAGCCTCCTGAGCGGGACAGGAGAAGGCTACACCTTC; CDR3 protein: CASSLLSGTGEGYTF
V gene: TRBV7-2; clone size: -; CDR3 length: 15; J gene: TRBJ2-4; D gene: TRBD1; CDR3 DNA: TGTGCCAGCAGCTTAGAGGGGGCGACCAAAAACATTCAGTACTTC; CDR3 protein: CASSLEGATKNIQYF
V gene: TRBV19; clone size: -; CDR3 length: 14; J gene: TRBJ1-6; D gene: -; CDR3 DNA: TGTGCCAGTAGTCCGAGGGACTTTTTTTCACCCCTCCACTTT; CDR3 protein: CASSPRDFFSPLHF
V gene: TRBV6-4; clone size: -; CDR3 length: 16; J gene: TRBJ1-5; D gene: -; CDR3 DNA: TGTGCCAGCAGTCGACGGACAGTTTATAGCAATCAGCCCCAGCATTTT; CDR3 protein: CASSRRTVYSNQPQHF
V gene: TRBV9; clone size: -; CDR3 length: 15; J gene: TRBJ1-6; D gene: TRBD1; CDR3 DNA: TGTGCCAGCAGCGTCGGACAGGGGATGGGTTCACCCCTCCACTTT; CDR3 protein: CASSVGQGMGSPLHF
V gene: TRBV6-1; clone size: -; CDR3 length: 13; J gene: TRBJ2-5; D gene: -; CDR3 DNA: -; CDR3 protein: CASILGQGQTQYF
V gene: TRBV4-2; clone size: -; CDR3 length: 14; J gene: TRBJ2-4; D gene: -; CDR3 DNA: TGTGCCAGCAGCCAAGGTAACGGTGAAAACATTCAGTACTTC; CDR3 protein: CASSQGNGENIQYF
V gene: TRBV18; clone size: -; CDR3 length: 13; J gene: TRBJ1-1; D gene: TRBD1; CDR3 DNA: TGTGCCAGCTCACCAGAACAGGGGACTGAAGCTTTCTTT; CDR3 protein: CASSPEQGTEAFF
V gene: TRBV5-4; clone size: -; CDR3 length: 15; J gene: TRBJ2-1; D gene: TRBD2; CDR3 DNA: TGTGCCAGCAGTCTAGCGGGGCGCTCCTACAATGAGCAGTTCTTC; CDR3 protein: CASSLAGRSYNEQFF
V gene: TRBV6-5; clone size: -; CDR3 length: 13; J gene: TRBJ2-7; D gene: -; CDR3 DNA: TGTGCCAGCAGAGCAACAGGGACCTACGAGCAGTACTTC; CDR3 protein: CASRATGTYEQYF
V gene: TRBV29-1; clone size: -; CDR3 length: 13; J gene: TRBJ2-2; D gene: TRBD1; CDR3 DNA: TGCAGCGCAGGACAGGGGGACACCGGGGAGCTGTTTTTT; CDR3 protein: CSAGQGDTGELFF
V gene: TRBV7-8; clone size: -; CDR3 length: 15; J gene: TRBJ2-3; D gene: -; CDR3 DNA: TGTGCCAGCAGCTTAGCTGCAGGGGGCACAGATACGCAGTATTTT; CDR3 protein: CASSLAAGGTDTQYF
V gene: TRBV7-9; clone size: -; CDR3 length: 13; J gene: TRBJ1-6; D gene: -; CDR3 DNA: TGTGCCAGCAGCCAGAGCGGCGCCAACCCCCTCCACTTT; CDR3 protein: CASSQSGANPLHF
V gene: TRBV29-1; clone size: -; CDR3 length: 12; J gene: TRBJ1-4; D gene: -; CDR3 DNA: TGCAGCGTTGGCAGGGTTGGCGAAAAACTGTTTTTT; CDR3 protein: CSVGRVGEKLFF
V gene: TRBV7-9; clone size: -; CDR3 length: 13; J gene: TRBJ2-3; D gene: -; CDR3 DNA: TGTGCCAGCAGCGAGACAGTAGCAGATACGCAGTATTTT; CDR3 protein: CASSETVADTQYF
V gene: TRBV2; clone size: -; CDR3 length: 15; J gene: TRBJ1-1; D gene: -; CDR3 DNA: TGTGCCAGCCCACCCGGGGTTGACCGGCCTGCTGAAGCTTTCTTT; CDR3 protein: CASPPGVDRPAEAFF
V gene: TRBV6-5; clone size: -; CDR3 length: 13; J gene: TRBJ2-7; D gene: TRBD1; CDR3 DNA: TGTGCCAGCAGTGGACAGGGACAAGGCGAGCAGTACTTC; CDR3 protein: CASSGQGQGEQYF
V gene: TRBV15; clone size: -; CDR3 length: 15; J gene: TRBJ1-2; D gene: -; CDR3 DNA: TGTGCCACCAGCAGGGAATTTACAGGGAAGGAAGGCTACATCTTC; CDR3 protein: CATSREFTGKEGYIF
V gene: TRBV29-1; clone size: -; CDR3 length: 12; J gene: TRBJ1-2; D gene: -; CDR3 DNA: TGCAGCGTTGAAGAAGCTGGTCGGGGCTACACCTTC; CDR3 protein: CSVEEAGRGYTF
V gene: TRBV6-5; clone size: -; CDR3 length: 16; J gene: TRBJ2-5; D gene: TRBD2; CDR3 DNA: TGTGCCAGCAGTTACTCGCCTAGCGGGAGGAGAGAGACCCAGTACTTC; CDR3 protein: CASSYSPSGRRETQYF
V gene: TRBV18; clone size: -; CDR3 length: 18; J gene: TRBJ2-2; D gene: -; CDR3 DNA: TGTGCCAGCTCACGGGCAGGGTTTACTTTGACCCGCACCGGGGAGCTGTTTTTT; CDR3 protein: CASSRAGFTLTRTGELFF
V gene: TRBV2; clone size: few; CDR3 length: 12; J gene: TRBJ2-7; D gene: TRBD1; CDR3 DNA: TGTGCCAGCAGCGAGGGACAGGGCAGGGAGTACTTC; CDR3 protein: CASSEGQGREYF
V gene: TRBV29-1; clone size: -; CDR3 length: 18; J gene: TRBJ2-3; D gene: TRBD2; CDR3 DNA: TGCAGCGCCCCCGGGACTAGCGGGGGGTCGCCCCCCACAGATACGCAGTATTTT; CDR3 protein: CSAPGTSGGSPPTDTQYF
V gene: TRBV11-2; clone size: -; CDR3 length: 16; J gene: TRBJ2-3; D gene: TRBD2; CDR3 DNA: TGTGCCAGCAGACGTCCGGGACTAGCTGTATCAGATACGCAGTATTTT; CDR3 protein: CASRRPGLAVSDTQYF
V gene: TRBV10-3; clone size: once; CDR3 length: 13; J gene: TRBJ2-5; D gene: -; CDR3 DNA: TGTGCCACCGCACGGGAGTTCCAAGAGACCCAGTACTTC; CDR3 protein: CATAREFQETQYF
V gene: TRBV6-4; clone size: -; CDR3 length: 14; J gene: TRBJ2-3; D gene: -; CDR3 DNA: TGTGCCAGCAGTGACGGGGAGAGCACAGATACGCAGTATTTT; CDR3 protein: CASSDGESTDTQYF
V gene: TRBV6-5; clone size: -; CDR3 length: 15; J gene: TRBJ2-2; D gene: TRBD2; CDR3 DNA: TGTGCCAGCAGACCAGCGGGGGGCCTCACCGGGGAGCTGTTTTTT; CDR3 protein: CASRPAGGLTGELFF
V gene: TRBV6-1; clone size: -; CDR3 length: 12; J gene: TRBJ1-2; D gene: -; CDR3 DNA: TGTGCCCTATACTCCCTGCAGGGTGGCTACACCTTC; CDR3 protein: CALYSLQGGYTF
V gene: TRBV6-1; clone size: -; CDR3 length: 15; J gene: TRBJ2-7; D gene: -; CDR3 DNA: TGTGCCAGCAGTGAACTGGGACATTCATCGCGCGAGCAGTACTTC; CDR3 protein: CASSELGHSSREQYF
V gene: TRBV5-1; clone size: -; CDR3 length: 15; J gene: TRBJ2-7; D gene: -; CDR3 DNA: TGCGCCAGCAGCTTGGCCGCGGGACAGCTCTGGGTGCAGTACTTC; CDR3 protein: CASSLAAGQLWVQYF
V gene: TRBV7-2; clone size: -; CDR3 length: 15; J gene: TRBJ1-2; D gene: TRBD1; CDR3 DNA: TGTGCCAGCAGCCAGGGACAGGCCCGGGTTTATGGCTACACCTTC; CDR3 protein: CASSQGQARVYGYTF
V gene: TRBV9; clone size: -; CDR3 length: 15; J gene: TRBJ2-1; D gene: -; CDR3 DNA: TGTGCCAGCAGCGTAAACAATGGGCTGGTGGATGAGCAGTTCTTC; CDR3 protein: CASSVNNGLVDEQFF
V gene: TRBV11-2; clone size: -; CDR3 length: 15; J gene: TRBJ2-3; D gene: -; CDR3 DNA: TGTGCCAGCAGCTTAGAGTACACGAGCACAGATACGCAGTATTTT; CDR3 protein: CASSLEYTSTDTQYF
V gene: TRBV4-1; clone size: -; CDR3 length: 17; J gene: TRBJ2-1; D gene: TRBD2; CDR3 DNA: TGCGCCAGCAGCCAAGGTGCGCTAGCGGGGGCTTACAATGAGCAGTTCTTC; CDR3 protein: CASSQGALAGAYNEQFF
V gene: TRBV19; clone size: -; CDR3 length: 13; J gene: TRBJ2-7; D gene: -; CDR3 DNA: TGTGCCAGTAGTATGGGCTCTCACTACGAGCAGTACTTC; CDR3 protein: CASSMGSHYEQYF
V gene: TRBV10-3; clone size: -; CDR3 length: 13; J gene: TRBJ1-2; D gene: -; CDR3 DNA: TGTGCCATCAGTGATCCAGCCGAGGATGGCTACACCTTC; CDR3 protein: CAISDPAEDGYTF
V gene: TRBV6-6; clone size: -; CDR3 length: 16; J gene: TRBJ2-6; D gene: TRBD1; CDR3 DNA: TGTGCCAGCAGGACAGGGGGCCCATCTGGGGCCAACGTCCTGACTTTC; CDR3 protein: CASRTGGPSGANVLTF
V gene: TRBV30; clone size: -; CDR3 length: 11; J gene: TRBJ2-5; D gene: -; CDR3 DNA: TGTGCTGTGGGGGCAGGGAAGACCCAGTACTTC; CDR3 protein: CAVGAGKTQYF
V gene: TRBV7-9; clone size: -; CDR3 length: 14; J gene: TRBJ2-7; D gene: -; CDR3 DNA: TGTGCCAGCAGCTTCGGCGGCCTAGGAAACGAGCAGTACTTC; CDR3 protein: CASSFGGLGNEQYF
V gene: TRBV18; clone size: many; CDR3 length: 11; J gene: TRBJ1-1; D gene: TRBD1; CDR3 DNA: TGTGCCAGCTCAACAGGGGTACTCGCTTTCTTT; CDR3 protein: CASSTGVLAFF
V gene: TRBV7-2; clone size: once; CDR3 length: 14; J gene: TRBJ2-7; D gene: -; CDR3 DNA: TGTGCCAGCAGCGAGGGATCACAGGGCTCCGAGCAGTACTTC; CDR3 protein: CASSEGSQGSEQYF
V gene: TRBV7-9; clone size: -; CDR3 length: 14; J gene: TRBJ2-7; D gene: TRBD1; CDR3 DNA: TGTGCCAGCAGCCCGGGACAGGGGGACTACGAGCAGTACTTC; CDR3 protein: CASSPGQGDYEQYF
V gene: TRBV30; clone size: -; CDR3 length: 16; J gene: TRBJ2-2; D gene: TRBD2; CDR3 DNA: TGTGCCTGGAGTGTCTGGCGTCTAGCGGGGACCGGGGAGCTGTTTTTT; CDR3 protein: CAWSVWRLAGTGELFF
V gene: TRBV29-1; clone size: -; CDR3 length: 16; J gene: TRBJ2-2; D gene: TRBD1; CDR3 DNA: TGCAGCGTTCCAGCGGATTGGGACAGAGGACACGGGGAGCTGTTTTTT; CDR3 protein: CSVPADWDRGHGELFF
V gene: TRBV11-2; clone size: -; CDR3 length: 13; J gene: TRBJ2-2; D gene: TRBD2; CDR3 DNA: TGTGCCAGCAGGGTTAGCGGGACCGGGGAGCTGTTTTTT; CDR3 protein: CASRVSGTGELFF
V gene: TRBV7-8; clone size: -; CDR3 length: 13; J gene: TRBJ1-2; D gene: -; CDR3 DNA: TGTGCCAGCAGCCCACAGGAGAACTATGGCTACACCTTC; CDR3 protein: CASSPQENYGYTF
V gene: TRBV19; clone size: -; CDR3 length: 13; J gene: TRBJ2-2; D gene: -; CDR3 DNA: TGTGCCAGTAGTATAGCCGACACCGGGGAGCTGTTTTTT; CDR3 protein: CASSIADTGELFF
V gene: TRBV7-9; clone size: -; CDR3 length: 14; J gene: TRBJ2-7; D gene: -; CDR3 DNA: TGTGCCAGCAGCTTTATGGGGGCCGGGTACGAGCAGTACTTC; CDR3 protein: CASSFMGAGYEQYF
V gene: TRBV7-2; clone size: -; CDR3 length: 14; J gene: TRBJ2-7; D gene: TRBD1; CDR3 DNA: TGTGCCAGCAGCTCACAGGGGGCTTCTGTCGAGCAGTACTTC; CDR3 protein: CASSSQGASVEQYF
V gene: TRBV6-1; clone size: -; CDR3 length: 15; J gene: TRBJ2-2; D gene: -; CDR3 DNA: TGTGCCAGCAGTGAATTGCGGGCGATCCCCGGGGAGCTGTTTTTT; CDR3 protein: CASSELRAIPGELFF
V gene: TRBV4-1; clone size: -; CDR3 length: 17; J gene: TRBJ1-2; D gene: TRBD1; CDR3 DNA: TGCGCCAGCAGCCACCTCATAGGACAGGGGATGGAGTATGGCTACACCTTC; CDR3 protein: CASSHLIGQGMEYGYTF
V gene: TRBV18; clone size: -; CDR3 length: 13; J gene: TRBJ2-7; D gene: -; CDR3 DNA: TGTGCCAGCTCACCGGGCACATACTACGAGCAGTACTTC; CDR3 protein: CASSPGTYYEQYF
V gene: TRBV29-1; clone size: -; CDR3 length: 13; J gene: TRBJ1-1; D gene: -; CDR3 DNA: TGCAGCGTTGTGGTGAGCCAGAACACTGAAGCTTTCTTT; CDR3 protein: CSVVVSQNTEAFF